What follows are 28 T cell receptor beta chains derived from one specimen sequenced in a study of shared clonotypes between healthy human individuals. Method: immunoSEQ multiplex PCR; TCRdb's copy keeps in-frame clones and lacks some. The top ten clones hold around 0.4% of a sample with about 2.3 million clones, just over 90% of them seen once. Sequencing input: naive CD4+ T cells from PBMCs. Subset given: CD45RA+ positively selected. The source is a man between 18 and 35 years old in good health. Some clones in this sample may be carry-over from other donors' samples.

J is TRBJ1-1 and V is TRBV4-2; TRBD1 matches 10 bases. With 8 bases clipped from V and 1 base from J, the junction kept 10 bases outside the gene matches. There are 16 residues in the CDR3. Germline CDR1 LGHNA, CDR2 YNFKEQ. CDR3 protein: CASERDRGNQNTEAFF. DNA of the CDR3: TGTGCCAGCGAGCGGGACAGGGGCAATCAGAACACTGAAGCTTTCTTT.

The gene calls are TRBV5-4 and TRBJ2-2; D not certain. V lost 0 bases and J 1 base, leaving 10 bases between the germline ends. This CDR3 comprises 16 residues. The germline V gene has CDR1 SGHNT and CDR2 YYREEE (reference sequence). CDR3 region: CASSLGARRNTGELFF. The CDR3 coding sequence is TGTGCCAGCAGCTTGGGTGCACGGAGGAACACCGGGGAGCTGTTTTTT.

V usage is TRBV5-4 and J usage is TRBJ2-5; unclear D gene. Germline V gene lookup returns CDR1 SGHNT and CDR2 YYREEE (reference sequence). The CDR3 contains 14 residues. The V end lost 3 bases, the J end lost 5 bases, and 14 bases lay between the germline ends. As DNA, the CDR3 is TGTGCCAGCAGCTACAGACCGTCCAGGGAGACCCAGTACTTC. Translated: CASSYRPSRETQYF.

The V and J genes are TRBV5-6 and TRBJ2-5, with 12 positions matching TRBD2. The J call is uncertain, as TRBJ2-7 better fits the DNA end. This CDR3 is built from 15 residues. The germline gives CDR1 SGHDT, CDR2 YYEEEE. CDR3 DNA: TGTGCCAGCAGCTGGGGACTAGCGGGTCCTTACGAGCAGTACTTC. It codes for CASSWGLAGPYEQYF.

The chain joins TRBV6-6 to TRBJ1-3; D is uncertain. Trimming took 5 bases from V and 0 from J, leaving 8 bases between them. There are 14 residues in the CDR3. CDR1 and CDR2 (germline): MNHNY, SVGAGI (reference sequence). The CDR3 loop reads CASSIEASGNTIYF. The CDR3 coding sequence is TGTGCCAGCAGTATCGAAGCCTCTGGAAACACCATATATTTT.

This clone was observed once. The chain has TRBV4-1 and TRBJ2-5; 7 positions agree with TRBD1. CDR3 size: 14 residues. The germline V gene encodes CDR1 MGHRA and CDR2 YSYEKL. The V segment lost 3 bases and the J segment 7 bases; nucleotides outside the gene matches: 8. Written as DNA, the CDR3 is TGCGCCAGCAGCCAGATGGGACAGTCGTGGACCCAGTACTTC. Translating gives CASSQMGQSWTQYF.

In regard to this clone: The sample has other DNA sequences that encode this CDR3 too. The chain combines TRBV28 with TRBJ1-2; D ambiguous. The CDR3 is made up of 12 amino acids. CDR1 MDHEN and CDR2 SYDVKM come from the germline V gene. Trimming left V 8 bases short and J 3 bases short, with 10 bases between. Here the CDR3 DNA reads TGTGCCAGCGCACGGGGTGACTATGGCTACACCTTC. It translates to CASARGDYGYTF.

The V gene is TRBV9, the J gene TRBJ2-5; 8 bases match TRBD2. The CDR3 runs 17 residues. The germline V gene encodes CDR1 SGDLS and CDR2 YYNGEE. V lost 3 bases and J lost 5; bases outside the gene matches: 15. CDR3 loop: CASSGQTRAGVYETQYF. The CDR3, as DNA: TGTGCCAGCAGCGGCCAAACAAGAGCGGGAGTATATGAGACCCAGTACTTC.

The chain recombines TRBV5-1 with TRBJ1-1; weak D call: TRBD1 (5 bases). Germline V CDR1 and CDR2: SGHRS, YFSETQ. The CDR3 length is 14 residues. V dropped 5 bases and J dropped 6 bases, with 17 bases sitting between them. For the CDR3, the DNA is TGCGCCAGCAGGGGACTTGGGGGGGTCCCTGAAGCTTTCTTT. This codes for CASRGLGGVPEAFF.

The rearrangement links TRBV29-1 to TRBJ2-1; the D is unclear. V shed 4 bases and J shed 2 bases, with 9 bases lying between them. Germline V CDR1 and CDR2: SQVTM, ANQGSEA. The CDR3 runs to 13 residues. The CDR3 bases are TGCAGCGTTGGGTATAGTGCCTACAATGAGCAGTTCTTC. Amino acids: CSVGYSAYNEQFF.

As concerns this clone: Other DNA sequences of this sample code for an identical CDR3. The CDR3 nucleotides are TGCGCCAGCAGCTTAGGGCGGGAGGGCAATGAGCAGTTCTTC. As protein: CASSLGREGNEQFF. The chain has TRBV5-1 and TRBJ2-1; TRBD2 aligns across 9 bases. Germline CDR1 SGHRS, CDR2 YFSETQ. This CDR3 contains 14 residues. V trimming: 2 bases; J trimming: 6 bases; junction bases outside the gene matches: 3. The variable domain in full, completed from reference TRBV5-1 and TRBJ2-1, reads KAGVTQTPRYLIKTRGQQVTLSCSPISGHRSVSWYQQTPGQGLQFLFEYFSETQRNKGNFPGRFSGRQFSNSRSEMNVSTLELGDSALYLCASSLGREGNEQFFGPGTRLTVL.

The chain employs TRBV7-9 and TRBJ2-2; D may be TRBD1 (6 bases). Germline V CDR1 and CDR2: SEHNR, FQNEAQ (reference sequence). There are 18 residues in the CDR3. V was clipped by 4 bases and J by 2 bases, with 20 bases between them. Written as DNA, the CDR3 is TGTGCCAGCAGCTACGGCCCTTGGGACACTGGAAACACCGGGGAGCTGTTTTTT. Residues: CASSYGPWDTGNTGELFF.

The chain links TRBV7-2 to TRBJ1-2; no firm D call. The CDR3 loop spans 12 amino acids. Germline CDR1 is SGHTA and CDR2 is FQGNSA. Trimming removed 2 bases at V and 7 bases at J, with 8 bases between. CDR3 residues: CASSLNGVGYTF. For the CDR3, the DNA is TGTGCCAGCAGCTTAAATGGGGTTGGCTACACCTTC.

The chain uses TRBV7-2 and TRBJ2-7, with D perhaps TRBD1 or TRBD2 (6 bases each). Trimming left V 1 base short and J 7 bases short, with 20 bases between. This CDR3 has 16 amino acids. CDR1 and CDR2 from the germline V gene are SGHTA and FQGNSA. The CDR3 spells CASSLVGGPQLGEQYF. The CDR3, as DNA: TGTGCCAGCAGCTTAGTTGGGGGGCCTCAGCTAGGTGAGCAGTACTTC.

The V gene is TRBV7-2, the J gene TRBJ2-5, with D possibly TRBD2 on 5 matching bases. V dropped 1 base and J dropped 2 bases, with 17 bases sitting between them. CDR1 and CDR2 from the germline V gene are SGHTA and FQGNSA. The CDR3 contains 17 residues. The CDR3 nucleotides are TGTGCCAGCAGCTTAGGGGTACATGGAGGCCCACAAGAGACCCAGTACTTC. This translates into CASSLGVHGGPQETQYF.

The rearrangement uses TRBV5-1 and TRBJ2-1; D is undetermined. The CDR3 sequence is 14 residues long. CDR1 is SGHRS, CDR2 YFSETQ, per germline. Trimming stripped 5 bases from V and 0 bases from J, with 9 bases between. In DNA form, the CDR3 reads TGCGCCAGCAGAGTGGAGCCCTCCTACAATGAGCAGTTCTTC. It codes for CASRVEPSYNEQFF.

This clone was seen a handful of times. The CDR3 DNA is TGTGCCTGGAGCGTAAGTGGACAGATGAACACTGAAGCTTTCTTT. Protein product: CAWSVSGQMNTEAFF. This rearrangement joins TRBV30 to TRBJ1-1; a possible D gene is TRBD1 (6 bases). The CDR3 is 15 amino acids. Germline V CDR1 and CDR2: GTSNPN, SVGIG (reference sequence). Trimming took 3 bases from V and 0 from J, leaving 14 bases between them.

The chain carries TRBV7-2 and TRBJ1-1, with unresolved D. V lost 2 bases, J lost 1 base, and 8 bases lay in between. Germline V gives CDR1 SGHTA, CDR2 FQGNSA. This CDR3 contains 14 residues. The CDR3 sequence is CASSLMAANTEAFF. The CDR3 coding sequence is TGTGCCAGCAGCTTAATGGCAGCGAACACTGAAGCTTTCTTT.

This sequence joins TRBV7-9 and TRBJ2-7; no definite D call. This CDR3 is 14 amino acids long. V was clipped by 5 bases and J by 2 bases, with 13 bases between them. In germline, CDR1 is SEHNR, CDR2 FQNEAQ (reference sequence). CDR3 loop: CASSPRTSTYEQYF. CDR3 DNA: TGTGCCAGCAGCCCCCGGACCTCAACCTACGAGCAGTACTTC.

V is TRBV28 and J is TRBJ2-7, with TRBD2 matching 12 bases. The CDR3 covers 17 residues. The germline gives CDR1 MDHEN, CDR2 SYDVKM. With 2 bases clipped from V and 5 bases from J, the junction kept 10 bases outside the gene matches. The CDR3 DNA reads TGTGCCAGCAGTTTAATAGCTAGCGGGAGGGCCTTTGACGAGCAGTACTTC. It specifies CASSLIASGRAFDEQYF.

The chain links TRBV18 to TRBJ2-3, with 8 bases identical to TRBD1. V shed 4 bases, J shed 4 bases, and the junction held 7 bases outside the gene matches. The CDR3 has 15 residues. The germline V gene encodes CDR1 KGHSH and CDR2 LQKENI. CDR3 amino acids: CASSQTTGDADTQYF. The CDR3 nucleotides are TGTGCCAGCTCACAGACGACAGGGGACGCAGATACGCAGTATTTT. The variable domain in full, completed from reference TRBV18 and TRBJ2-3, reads NAGVMQNPRHLVRRRGQEARLRCSPMKGHSHVYWYRQLPEEGLKFMVYLQKENIIDESGMPKERFSAEFPKEGPSILRIQQVVRGDSAAYFCASSQTTGDADTQYFGPGTRLTVL.

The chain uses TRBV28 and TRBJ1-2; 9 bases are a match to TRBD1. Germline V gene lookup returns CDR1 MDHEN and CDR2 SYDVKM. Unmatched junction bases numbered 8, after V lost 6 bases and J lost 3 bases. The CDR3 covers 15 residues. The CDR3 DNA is TGTGCCAGCAGGGGAACAGGGGGCGCTGACTATGGCTACACCTTC. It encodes CASRGTGGADYGYTF.

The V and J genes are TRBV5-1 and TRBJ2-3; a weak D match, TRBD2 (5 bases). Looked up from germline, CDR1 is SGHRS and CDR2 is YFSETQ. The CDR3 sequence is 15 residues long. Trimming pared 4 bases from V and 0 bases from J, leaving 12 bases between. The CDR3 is CASSPEGISTDTQYF. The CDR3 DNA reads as TGCGCCAGCAGCCCCGAGGGAATTAGCACAGATACGCAGTATTTT.

In DNA, the CDR3 is TGTGCCAGTAGTTACCCAGGAGAGGGCACAGATACGCAGTATTTT. Translated, it gives CASSYPGEGTDTQYF. This chain joins TRBV19 and TRBJ2-3; D remains unclear. The CDR3 loop spans 15 amino acids. Per the germline V gene, CDR1 is LNHDA and CDR2 is SQIVND (reference sequence). Trimming pared 5 bases from V and 1 base from J, leaving 13 bases between.

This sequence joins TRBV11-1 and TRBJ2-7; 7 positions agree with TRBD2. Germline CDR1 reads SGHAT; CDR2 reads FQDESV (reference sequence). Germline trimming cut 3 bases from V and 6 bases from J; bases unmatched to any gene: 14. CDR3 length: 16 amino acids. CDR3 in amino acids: CASSLAGAFTLREQYF. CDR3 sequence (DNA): TGTGCCAGCAGCTTGGCGGGAGCCTTTACGCTTCGCGAGCAGTACTTC. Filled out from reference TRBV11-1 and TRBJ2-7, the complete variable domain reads EAEVAQSPRYKITEKSQAVAFWCDPISGHATLYWYRQILGQGPELLVQFQDESVVDDSQLPKDRFSAERLKGVDSTLKIQPAELGDSAMYLCASSLAGAFTLREQYFGPGTRLTVT.

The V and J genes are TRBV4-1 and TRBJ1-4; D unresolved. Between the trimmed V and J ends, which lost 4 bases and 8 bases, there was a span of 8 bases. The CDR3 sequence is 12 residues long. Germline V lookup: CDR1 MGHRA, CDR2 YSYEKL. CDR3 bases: TGCGCCAGCAGCCTAACGTTGGAAAAACTGTTTTTT. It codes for CASSLTLEKLFF.

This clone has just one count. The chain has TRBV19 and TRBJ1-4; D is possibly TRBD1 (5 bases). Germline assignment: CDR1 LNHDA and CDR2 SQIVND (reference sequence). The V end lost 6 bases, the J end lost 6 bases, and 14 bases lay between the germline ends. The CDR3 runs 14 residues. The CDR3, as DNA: TGTGCCAGTAGCCTCCTCGGGGGTGATGAAAAACTGTTTTTT. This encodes CASSLLGGDEKLFF.

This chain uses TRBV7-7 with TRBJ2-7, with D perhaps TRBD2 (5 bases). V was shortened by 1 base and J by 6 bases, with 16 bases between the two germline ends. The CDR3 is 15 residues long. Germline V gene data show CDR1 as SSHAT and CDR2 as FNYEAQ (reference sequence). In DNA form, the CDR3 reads TGTGCCAGCAGCTTAGGCTGGGTAGGGAGAAGCGAGCAGTACTTC. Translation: CASSLGWVGRSEQYF.